The 18 T cell receptor beta chains below come from one sample, sequenced in a study of blood T cell dynamics during melanoma immunotherapy. Specified time point: pre-treatment baseline. Data came from immunoSEQ multiplex PCR; TCRdb stores just in-frame clones and leaves some out. This repertoire shows roughly 9,700 clones, approximately 90% found once; its top ten account for about 30%. The starting material was blood, obtained from a patient treated with checkpoint blockade. These receptors were obtained from a human donor with melanoma.

This chain joins TRBV11-2 and TRBJ1-4, with D possibly being TRBD1 (6 bases). Between the trimmed V and J ends, which lost 2 bases and 7 bases, there was a span of 14 bases. The CDR3 has 15 amino acids. CDR1 and CDR2 (germline): SGHAT, FQNNGV. The chain's CDR3 is CASSLNQGQGEKLFF. CDR3 nucleotides: TGTGCCAGCAGCTTAAACCAGGGGCAAGGTGAAAAACTGTTTTTT.

This sequence joins TRBV9 and TRBJ1-1, with 11 bases identical to TRBD1. The V gene's germline CDR1 is SGDLS and CDR2 YYNGEE. The CDR3 is made up of 18 amino acids. J was trimmed by 1 base and V by 4 bases; bases with no gene match: 12. The CDR3 sequence is CASSPDSRDRGENTEAFF. DNA for the CDR3: TGTGCCAGCAGCCCCGATTCTAGGGACAGGGGGGAGAACACTGAAGCTTTCTTT.

The CDR3 nucleotides read TGTGCCAGCAGTTCCCCCCCCTCCGTACCGGGCACCTTC. Translated: CASSSPPSVPGTF. The chain has TRBV28 and TRBJ1-2; D is ambiguous. CDR3 length: 13 residues. V was cut by 4 bases and J by 13 bases, with 19 bases left in between. In germline, CDR1 is MDHEN, CDR2 SYDVKM.

The chain uses TRBV7-9 and TRBJ2-2, with TRBD2 identical over 11 bases. This CDR3 has 16 residues. V lost 5 bases, J lost 6 bases, and 8 bases stayed unmatched. Germline CDR1 and CDR2: SEHNR and FQNEAQ (reference sequence). CDR3 residues: CASSLGGLAASGELFF. In DNA, the CDR3 is TGTGCCAGCAGCCTGGGGGGACTAGCGGCCTCCGGGGAGCTGTTTTTT.

The CDR3 reads CASSFFGGAVETQYF. The CDR3 nucleotides are TGCGCCAGCAGCTTTTTCGGTGGGGCGGTAGAGACCCAGTACTTC. This chain uses TRBV5-1 with TRBJ2-5; possibly TRBD1 for D (5 bases). Trimming pared 2 bases from V and 4 bases from J, leaving 15 bases between. The CDR3 runs 15 residues. Per germline, CDR1 SGHRS and CDR2 YFSETQ.

This rearrangement joins TRBV10-1 to TRBJ1-5; D is possibly TRBD1 (5 bases). Trimming took off 0 bases at V and 3 bases at J, with 12 bases between the two ends. CDR1 WNHNN and CDR2 SYGVQD come from the germline V gene (reference sequence). This CDR3 contains 16 residues. In nucleotides, the CDR3 is TGCGCCAGCAGTGAGTCGTGGGGGGGGTCCAATCAGCCCCAGCATTTT. This codes for CASSESWGGSNQPQHF.

This chain links TRBV2 with TRBJ2-5, with 13 bases aligning to TRBD2. Germline CDR1 SNHLY, CDR2 FYNNEI. With 6 bases clipped from V and 5 bases from J, the junction kept 6 bases outside the gene matches. This CDR3 comprises 15 residues. The CDR3 loop is CASSPGLAGAETQYF. DNA of the CDR3: TGTGCCAGCAGCCCCGGACTAGCGGGGGCGGAGACCCAGTACTTC.

The V call is TRBV13, the J call TRBJ2-3; a possible D gene is TRBD2 (6 bases). CDR3 length: 15 residues. V was trimmed by 3 bases and J by 1 base, leaving 11 bases between them. Germline values: CDR1 PRHDT, CDR2 FYEKMQ (reference sequence). The DNA for the CDR3 is TGTGCCAGCAGCTTCGCGGGGCTTGGCACAGATACGCAGTATTTT. Its protein is CASSFAGLGTDTQYF.

CDR3 amino acids: CSVEDRGVNYGYTF. The CDR3 coding sequence is TGCAGCGTTGAAGATCGGGGGGTTAACTATGGCTACACCTTC. The chain carries TRBV29-1 and TRBJ1-2; TRBD1 is a possible D gene (5 bases). V shed 0 bases and J shed 1 base, with 9 bases lying between them. This CDR3 is built from 14 residues. CDR1 SQVTM and CDR2 ANQGSEA come from the germline V gene.

The CDR3 region has the DNA TGTGCCAGCAGTGAACACAGGGATTTGGACACTGAAGCTTTCTTT. As protein: CASSEHRDLDTEAFF. The chain uses TRBV25-1 and TRBJ1-1; D may be TRBD1 (6 bases). The CDR3 is 15 amino acids. Germline loops: CDR1 MGHDK, CDR2 SYGVNS. V was trimmed by 2 bases and J by 3 bases, leaving 13 bases between them.

The rearrangement links TRBV30 to TRBJ1-1; 8 bases are shared with TRBD1. This CDR3 spans 14 amino acids. V lost 3 bases, J lost 1 base, and 4 bases stayed unmatched. Germline lookup yields CDR1 GTSNPN and CDR2 SVGIG (reference sequence). CDR3 protein: CAWRATGGNTEAFF. The CDR3 nucleotides read TGTGCCTGGAGGGCAACAGGGGGGAACACTGAAGCTTTCTTT. The full variable domain, rest sourced from reference TRBV30 and TRBJ1-1, is SQTIHQWPATLVQPVGSPLSLECTVEGTSNPNLYWYRQAAGRGLQLLFYSVGIGQISSEVPQNLSASRPQDRQFILSSKKLLLSDSGFYLCAWRATGGNTEAFFGQGTRLTVV.

The gene calls are TRBV5-1 and TRBJ2-7; 7 bases align to TRBD1. Germline V CDR1 and CDR2: SGHRS, YFSETQ. Unmatched junction bases numbered 5, after V lost 4 bases and J lost 4 bases. CDR3 length equals 13 residues. In DNA form, the CDR3 reads TGCGCCAGCAGCACGGGACAGATATACGAGCAGTACTTC. This gives the protein CASSTGQIYEQYF. The entire variable domain, with the rest obtained from reference TRBV5-1 and TRBJ2-7, is as follows: KAGVTQTPRYLIKTRGQQVTLSCSPISGHRSVSWYQQTPGQGLQFLFEYFSETQRNKGNFPGRFSGRQFSNSRSEMNVSTLELGDSALYLCASSTGQIYEQYFGPGTRLTVT.

This chain joins TRBV5-4 and TRBJ2-5; 9 bases are a match to TRBD2. This CDR3 contains 16 residues. The ends lost 0 bases at V and 4 bases at J; junction bases unmatched: 7. Looked up from germline, CDR1 is SGHNT and CDR2 is YYREEE (reference sequence). CDR3 residues: CASSLGGGRARETQYF. CDR3 nucleotides: TGTGCCAGCAGCTTGGGGGGCGGGAGGGCCCGAGAGACCCAGTACTTC.

The gene calls are TRBV6-4 and TRBJ2-6; D is unresolved. The CDR3 extends over 15 amino acids. V was cut by 3 bases and J by 2 bases, with 8 bases left in between. Per germline, CDR1 MRHNA and CDR2 SNTAGT. CDR3 DNA: TGTGCCAGCAGTGAGGTGGCAGCTGGGGCCAACGTCCTGACTTTC. This codes for CASSEVAAGANVLTF.

The V gene is TRBV4-1, the J gene TRBJ2-7; 8 nucleotides line up with TRBD1. CDR1 and CDR2 from the germline V gene are MGHRA and YSYEKL. The CDR3 totals 15 residues. With 4 bases clipped from V and 4 bases from J, the junction kept 9 bases outside the gene matches. CDR3 in DNA: TGCGCCAGCAGCCCCCGACAGGGGCAGGTTTACGAGCAGTACTTC. Its protein is CASSPRQGQVYEQYF.

The table lists this clone with a count of one. J is TRBJ2-1 and V is TRBV4-3, with D possibly being TRBD1 or TRBD2 (5 bases each). Between the trimmed V and J ends, which lost 4 bases and 8 bases, there was a span of 18 bases. From germline, CDR1 is LGHNA and CDR2 YSLEER. The CDR3 consists of 15 residues. CDR3 DNA sequence: TGCGCCAGCAGCCGCGTCGGGGACCTCTGGGATGAGCAGTTCTTC. This encodes CASSRVGDLWDEQFF.

This chain joins TRBV6-5 and TRBJ1-2; D possibly corresponds to TRBD1 (5 bases). The germline V gene encodes CDR1 MNHEY and CDR2 SVGAGI. Deletions cut 5 bases from V and 4 bases from J, with 11 bases between. The CDR3 contains 13 residues. The CDR3 region has the DNA TGTGCCAGCAGTGACCAGGGACTCTATGGCTACACCTTC. Amino acid sequence: CASSDQGLYGYTF.

This clone was detected a few times. The chain recombines TRBV18 with TRBJ1-2; a possible D gene is TRBD1 (6 bases). This CDR3 has 15 residues. Trimming took off 3 bases at V and 5 bases at J, with 16 bases between the two ends. Germline V gene lookup returns CDR1 KGHSH and CDR2 LQKENI. CDR3 sequence (DNA): TGTGCCAGCTCACCCTGGTCAGGGGTGGGGTATGGCTACACCTTC. Amino acids: CASSPWSGVGYGYTF.